This T cell receptor (beta chain) was identified during a study of T cell changes during pregnancy in multiple sclerosis. The data were produced by immunoSEQ multiplex PCR, yet TCRdb's version contains in-frame clones alone and is incomplete. The sample has about 65,000 clones; roughly 92% are singletons. Germline loops: CDR1 KGHSH, CDR2 LQKENI. The CDR3 runs to 17 residues. V shed 0 bases and J 6 bases; nucleotides not matched to a gene: 8. The sample consisted of CD8+ T cells from peripheral blood mononuclear cells, taken in the third trimester of pregnancy. The chain joins TRBV18 to TRBJ2-2, with 9 bases fitting TRBD1. This clonotype originated in a female donor in good health, enrolled as a control in a pregnancy study. CDR3 bases: TGTGCCAGCTCACCACCGGGACAGGGTATCGTCGCCGGGGAGCTGTTTTTT. Translation gives CASSPPGQGIVAGELFF.